These T cell receptor beta chains were read from a single sample in a study of cytomegalovirus exposure and HLA in healthy donors. Using immunoSEQ multiplex PCR, the repertoire was profiled, and TCRdb retains in-frame clones only, with some absent. Altogether under 130,000 clones are present, about 70% being singletons, with the ten largest covering more than 2.5%. The sample taken for sequencing was PBMCs. The receptors were sampled from a young man in good health and CMV-seronegative. Each CDR3 is given with its conserved first and last residue. The order of the fields is D gene, clone size, J gene, V gene, CDR3 DNA, CDR3 protein. The D gene is left open where the match is weak. Clone size appears in some rows only: once, few, many, or a class for an expanded clone.

D gene: -; clone size: -; J gene: TRBJ1-1; V gene: TRBV2; CDR3 DNA: TGTGCCAGCAGTGTCACAGGTGAAGCTTTCTTT; CDR3 protein: CASSVTGEAFF
D gene: TRBD1; clone size: -; J gene: TRBJ1-1; V gene: TRBV2; CDR3 DNA: TGTGCCAGCAGTCACCCCGGGACAGCGAGAGGAACTGAAGCTTTCTTT; CDR3 protein: CASSHPGTARGTEAFF
D gene: -; clone size: -; J gene: TRBJ1-6; V gene: TRBV7-9; CDR3 DNA: TGTTCCAGCAGCTTAAACACCAATTCACCCCTCCACTTT; CDR3 protein: CSSSLNTNSPLHF
D gene: TRBD1; clone size: few; J gene: TRBJ1-3; V gene: TRBV19; CDR3 DNA: TGTGCCAGTAGTTTCTACGACAGGGTGACTGGAAACACCATATATTTT; CDR3 protein: CASSFYDRVTGNTIYF
D gene: -; clone size: -; J gene: TRBJ2-3; V gene: TRBV6-6; CDR3 DNA: TGTGCCAGCAGTTACGGGGAGAGTACGCAGTATTTT; CDR3 protein: CASSYGESTQYF
D gene: -; clone size: few; J gene: TRBJ1-1; V gene: TRBV5-1; CDR3 DNA: TGCGCCAGCAGCTTCGCCCGGGACACTGAAGCTTTCTTT; CDR3 protein: CASSFARDTEAFF
D gene: TRBD2; clone size: -; J gene: TRBJ2-5; V gene: TRBV6-6; CDR3 DNA: TGTGCCAGCAGTCACCGGGGACTAGCGGAAGAGACCCAGTACTTC; CDR3 protein: CASSHRGLAEETQYF
D gene: -; clone size: -; J gene: TRBJ2-4; V gene: TRBV19; CDR3 DNA: TGTGCCAGTAGTATACGGGGACTGCTCTGGGAAACCAAAAACATTCAGTACTTC; CDR3 protein: CASSIRGLLWETKNIQYF
D gene: TRBD1; clone size: -; J gene: TRBJ2-3; V gene: TRBV9; CDR3 DNA: TGTGCCAGCAGCGTTCAGGGGGCTTGGGATACGCAGTATTTT; CDR3 protein: CASSVQGAWDTQYF
D gene: -; clone size: -; J gene: TRBJ1-1; V gene: TRBV11-3; CDR3 DNA: TGTGCCAGCAGCTTCGGAGGGGACACTGAAGCTTTCTTT; CDR3 protein: CASSFGGDTEAFF
D gene: TRBD1; clone size: -; J gene: TRBJ2-7; V gene: TRBV28; CDR3 DNA: TGTGCCAGCAGTTTAAGAGAGGACAGGGCTAAATACGAGCAGTACTTC; CDR3 protein: CASSLREDRAKYEQYF
D gene: TRBD2; clone size: -; J gene: TRBJ2-1; V gene: TRBV4-1; CDR3 DNA: TGCGCCAGCAGCCCGCGGACTAGAAGTGAGCAGTTCTTC; CDR3 protein: CASSPRTRSEQFF
D gene: -; clone size: -; J gene: TRBJ1-6; V gene: TRBV2; CDR3 DNA: TGTGCCAGCAGTGCGGATTCACCCCTCCACTTT; CDR3 protein: CASSADSPLHF
D gene: -; clone size: -; J gene: TRBJ1-1; V gene: TRBV9; CDR3 DNA: TGTGCCAGCACCCCCGGCCCGGGGAGGGCTGAAGCTTTCTTT; CDR3 protein: CASTPGPGRAEAFF
D gene: TRBD1; clone size: -; J gene: TRBJ2-7; V gene: TRBV7-9; CDR3 DNA: TGTGCCAGCAGCATAGGACAGGACCCGGAATTCTACGAGCAGTACTTC; CDR3 protein: CASSIGQDPEFYEQYF
D gene: TRBD2; clone size: few; J gene: TRBJ2-7; V gene: TRBV7-8; CDR3 DNA: TGTGCCAGCAGCTTGGGACTAGCGGGAGAATCGAGCTCCTACGAGCAGTACTTC; CDR3 protein: CASSLGLAGESSSYEQYF
D gene: -; clone size: -; J gene: TRBJ2-5; V gene: TRBV4-3; CDR3 DNA: TGCGCCAGCAGCCCCTTAGGGCGGGAAGGGACCCAGTACTTC; CDR3 protein: CASSPLGREGTQYF
D gene: TRBD1; clone size: -; J gene: TRBJ1-5; V gene: TRBV27; CDR3 DNA: TGTGCCAGCAGTAGGGGGCAAGGAGGTCAGCCCCAGCATTTT; CDR3 protein: CASSRGQGGQPQHF
D gene: -; clone size: -; J gene: TRBJ2-7; V gene: TRBV21-1; CDR3 DNA: TGTGCCAGCAGCGGGAGGGACATTGGGATCGAGCAGTACTTC; CDR3 protein: CASSGRDIGIEQYF
D gene: -; clone size: -; J gene: TRBJ1-1; V gene: TRBV28; CDR3 DNA: TGTGCCAGCAGTCCGGCGACAGGCCTGCCCCCTGAAGCTTTCTTT; CDR3 protein: CASSPATGLPPEAFF
D gene: -; clone size: -; J gene: TRBJ1-1; V gene: TRBV9; CDR3 DNA: TGTGCCAGCAGCGTCGGTATGAACACTGAAGCTTTCTTT; CDR3 protein: CASSVGMNTEAFF
D gene: -; clone size: -; J gene: TRBJ2-3; V gene: TRBV9; CDR3 DNA: TGTGCCAGCAGCGTAGGAAGAGGGAGAGGAGATACGCAGTATTTT; CDR3 protein: CASSVGRGRGDTQYF
D gene: TRBD2; clone size: -; J gene: TRBJ2-1; V gene: TRBV5-1; CDR3 DNA: TGCGCCAGCAGCTTGGGGACTAGCGGGAGGGGTGAGCAGTTCTTC; CDR3 protein: CASSLGTSGRGEQFF
D gene: TRBD2; clone size: -; J gene: TRBJ2-7; V gene: TRBV18; CDR3 DNA: TGTGCCAGCTCACCACTAATAGCGGGACCCAGTCCCAACGAGCAGTACTTC; CDR3 protein: CASSPLIAGPSPNEQYF
D gene: -; clone size: -; J gene: TRBJ1-1; V gene: TRBV27; CDR3 DNA: TGTGCCAGCAGTTCCATTTTGAGGGCAAACACTGAAGCTTTCTTT; CDR3 protein: CASSSILRANTEAFF
D gene: TRBD2; clone size: -; J gene: TRBJ2-5; V gene: TRBV4-1; CDR3 DNA: TGCGCCAGCAGCCATCCAGGAAGGGGAGGGGAAGAGACCCAGTACTTC; CDR3 protein: CASSHPGRGGEETQYF
D gene: TRBD2; clone size: once; J gene: TRBJ2-1; V gene: TRBV13; CDR3 DNA: TGTGCCAGCAGCCTCAGTAGGCGGGAGCATATGCACAATGAGCAGTTCTTC; CDR3 protein: CASSLSRREHMHNEQFF
D gene: TRBD1; clone size: -; J gene: TRBJ2-5; V gene: TRBV25-1; CDR3 DNA: TGTGCCAGCTCCCGACAGGGGGGTTGGGAGACCCAGTACTTC; CDR3 protein: CASSRQGGWETQYF
D gene: -; clone size: -; J gene: TRBJ1-1; V gene: TRBV6-6; CDR3 DNA: TGTGCCAGCACCAAGGGGGGGCCAAACACTGAAGCTTTCTTT; CDR3 protein: CASTKGGPNTEAFF
D gene: -; clone size: -; J gene: TRBJ2-2; V gene: TRBV28; CDR3 DNA: TGTGCCAGCAGTCTTTTTTCGGGAGTCGACACCGGGGAGCTGTTTTTT; CDR3 protein: CASSLFSGVDTGELFF
D gene: -; clone size: -; J gene: TRBJ1-3; V gene: TRBV4-3; CDR3 DNA: TGCGCCAGCAGCCAAGCCGGGGGTGGCGGAAACACCATATATTTT; CDR3 protein: CASSQAGGGGNTIYF
D gene: TRBD1; clone size: -; J gene: TRBJ1-3; V gene: TRBV7-2; CDR3 DNA: TGTGCCAGCAGCCGAACCCCAGGGGGTCACTCTGGAAACACCATATATTTT; CDR3 protein: CASSRTPGGHSGNTIYF
D gene: -; clone size: -; J gene: TRBJ1-3; V gene: TRBV7-2; CDR3 DNA: TGTGCCAGCAGCTTCCTCGGAGGGCAAAGCTCTGGAAACACCATATATTTT; CDR3 protein: CASSFLGGQSSGNTIYF
D gene: TRBD2; clone size: once; J gene: TRBJ2-4; V gene: TRBV2; CDR3 DNA: TGTGCCAGCAGAGGGACTAGCGGGAATAACATTCAGTACTTC; CDR3 protein: CASRGTSGNNIQYF
D gene: TRBD1; clone size: -; J gene: TRBJ1-5; V gene: TRBV2; CDR3 DNA: TGTGCCAGCGGGGGACAGGGGAGCAATCAGCCCCAGCATTTT; CDR3 protein: CASGGQGSNQPQHF
D gene: TRBD2; clone size: -; J gene: TRBJ2-7; V gene: TRBV11-3; CDR3 DNA: TGTGCCAGCAGCCGGGACCCCGGGACTAGCGGGAGCGAGCAGTACTTC; CDR3 protein: CASSRDPGTSGSEQYF